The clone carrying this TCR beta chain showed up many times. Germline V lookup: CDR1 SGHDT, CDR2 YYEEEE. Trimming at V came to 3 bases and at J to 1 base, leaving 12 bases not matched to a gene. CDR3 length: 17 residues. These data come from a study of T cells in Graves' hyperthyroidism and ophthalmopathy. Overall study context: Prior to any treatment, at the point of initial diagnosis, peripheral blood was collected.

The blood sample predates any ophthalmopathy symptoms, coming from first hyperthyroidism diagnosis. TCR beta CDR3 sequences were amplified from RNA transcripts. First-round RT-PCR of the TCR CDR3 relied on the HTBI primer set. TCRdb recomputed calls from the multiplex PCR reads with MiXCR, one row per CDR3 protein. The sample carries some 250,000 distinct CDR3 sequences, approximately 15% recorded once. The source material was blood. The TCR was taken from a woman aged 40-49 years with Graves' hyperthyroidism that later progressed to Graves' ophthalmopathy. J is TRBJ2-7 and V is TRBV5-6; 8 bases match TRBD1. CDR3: CASSYGDRQRPSYEQYF. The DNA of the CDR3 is TGTGCCAGCAGCTATGGGGACAGGCAACGTCCTTCCTACGAGCAGTACTTC.